Listed here is a single T cell receptor beta chain. This CDR3 spans 13 amino acids. Germline loops: CDR1 MNHEY, CDR2 SVGAGI. V lost 6 bases and J 2 bases, leaving 8 bases between the germline ends. Sequenced by immunoSEQ multiplex PCR; TCRdb stores in-frame clones only, minus some. Among about 150,000 clones listed, more than 75% were seen once. The record originates from a study of blood T cell repertoires in COVID-19. Across the study: Both acute and convalescent COVID-19 samples were obtained from the United States, Italy and Spain.

The chain couples TRBV6-5 to TRBJ1-5; D ambiguous. The origin of this receptor is a man aged 55 to 70 with acute or convalescent COVID-19. The sequenced material came from peripheral blood. The CDR3 bases are TGTGCCAGCAGGGCCGGAGGCAATCAGCCCCAGCATTTT. It codes for CASRAGGNQPQHF.